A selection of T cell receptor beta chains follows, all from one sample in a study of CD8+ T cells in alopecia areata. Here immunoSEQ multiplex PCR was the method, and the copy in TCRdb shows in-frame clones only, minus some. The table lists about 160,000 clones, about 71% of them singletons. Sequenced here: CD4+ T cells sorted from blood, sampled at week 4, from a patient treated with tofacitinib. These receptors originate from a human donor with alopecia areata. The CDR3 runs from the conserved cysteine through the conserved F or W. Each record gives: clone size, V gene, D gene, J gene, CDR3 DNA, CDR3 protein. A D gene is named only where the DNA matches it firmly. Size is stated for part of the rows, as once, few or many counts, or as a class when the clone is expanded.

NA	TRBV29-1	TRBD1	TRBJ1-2	TGCAGCGCAAAGACAGGGGGCTATGGCTACACCTTC	CSAKTGGYGYTF
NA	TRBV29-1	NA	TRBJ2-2	TGCAGCGGCGCCAACAGGGTGGGCGGGGAGCTGTTTTTT	CSGANRVGGELFF
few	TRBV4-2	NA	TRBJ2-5	TGTGCCAGCAGCCGCGTACCCGGAGCACAAGAGACCCAGTACTTC	CASSRVPGAQETQYF
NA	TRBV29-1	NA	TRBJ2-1	TGCAGCCACTACAACGCCTACAATGAGCAGTTCTTC	CSHYNAYNEQFF
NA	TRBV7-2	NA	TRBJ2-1	TGTGCCAGCAGCTACCTAAACTACAATGAGCAGTTCTTC	CASSYLNYNEQFF
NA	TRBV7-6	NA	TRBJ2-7	TGTGCCAGCGGCCGGGCCTCCAACTACGAGCAGTACTTC	CASGRASNYEQYF
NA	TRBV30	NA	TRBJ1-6	TGTGCCTGGACAGGCGGGGATTCACCCCTCCACTTT	CAWTGGDSPLHF
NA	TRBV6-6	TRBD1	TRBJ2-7	TGTGCCAGCAGTTACTCGACAGGGAGAGAGCAGTACTTC	CASSYSTGREQYF
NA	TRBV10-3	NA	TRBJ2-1	TGTGCCATCAGTGAGTCGACACCGGAGAATGAGCAGTTCTTC	CAISESTPENEQFF
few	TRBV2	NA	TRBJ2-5	TGTGCCAGCAGTGGTATCCTAGGGGAGACCCAGTACTTC	CASSGILGETQYF
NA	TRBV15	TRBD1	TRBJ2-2	TGTGCCACCCAGGGGGCCTACACCGGGGAGCTGTTTTTT	CATQGAYTGELFF
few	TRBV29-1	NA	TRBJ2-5	TGCAGCGTTGAGGGCAAGGACGAGACCCAGTACTTC	CSVEGKDETQYF
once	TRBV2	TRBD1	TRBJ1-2	TGTGCCAGCAGTGCAGGGGGTGAGCGAGGCTACACCTTC	CASSAGGERGYTF
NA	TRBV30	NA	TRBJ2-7	TGTGCCTGGAGTTCTAGACGGTTCTACGAGCAGTACTTC	CAWSSRRFYEQYF
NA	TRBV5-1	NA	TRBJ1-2	TGCGCCAGCAGCTTGCCAGGGCCCAATGGCTACACCTTC	CASSLPGPNGYTF
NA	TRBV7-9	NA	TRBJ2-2	TGTGCCAGCAGCAGTCCCGTCCGGAACACCGGGGAGCTGTTTTTT	CASSSPVRNTGELFF
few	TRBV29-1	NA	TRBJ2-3	TGCAGCGTTGAAATTTTCGGGGCGCCGGATACGCAGTATTTT	CSVEIFGAPDTQYF
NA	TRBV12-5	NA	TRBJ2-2	TGTGCTAGTGGTTTGACGAACCCCGCCGGGGAGCTGTTTTTT	CASGLTNPAGELFF
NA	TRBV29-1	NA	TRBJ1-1	TGCAGCCCTCCGCCGGTGAACACTGAAGCTTTCTTT	CSPPPVNTEAFF
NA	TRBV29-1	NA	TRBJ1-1	TGCAGCGTTGATAGGCTGACGACTGAAGCTTTCTTT	CSVDRLTTEAFF
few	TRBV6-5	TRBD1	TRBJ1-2	TGTGCCAGCAGTTACGAGAGGACAGGGACCTATGGCTACACCTTC	CASSYERTGTYGYTF
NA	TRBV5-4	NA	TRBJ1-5	TGTGCCAGCAGCTTGGGAGGGTTAAATCAGCCCCAGCATTTT	CASSLGGLNQPQHF
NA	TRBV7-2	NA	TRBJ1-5	TGTGCCAGCAGCTTAGCCTTCGGCAATCAGCCCCAGCATTTT	CASSLAFGNQPQHF
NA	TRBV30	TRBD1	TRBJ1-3	TGTGCCTACAAACCAGGGGGCTCTGGAAACACCATATATTTT	CAYKPGGSGNTIYF
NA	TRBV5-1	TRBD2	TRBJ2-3	TGCGCCAGCAGCCCCCAGGCTAGCGGGGGGGCTGGAAAAGATACGCAGTATTTT	CASSPQASGGAGKDTQYF
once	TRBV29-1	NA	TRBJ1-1	TGCAGCGTTGGTACAGGGTTGAACACTGAAGCTTTCTTT	CSVGTGLNTEAFF
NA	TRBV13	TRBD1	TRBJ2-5	TGTGCCAGCAGCGTCGGGACAGCCAAAGAGACCCAGTACTTC	CASSVGTAKETQYF
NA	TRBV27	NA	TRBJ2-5	TGTGCCAGCAGTTTCCCCAGGGAGACCCAGTACTTC	CASSFPRETQYF
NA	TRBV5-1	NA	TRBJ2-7	TGCGCCAGCAGGATGACAGTCTACGAGCAGTACTTC	CASRMTVYEQYF
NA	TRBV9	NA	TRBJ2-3	TGTGCCAGCAGCGTGGGGGCGCCTAGCACAGATACGCAGTATTTT	CASSVGAPSTDTQYF
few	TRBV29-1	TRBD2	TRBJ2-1	TGCAGCGTTGGAGGCGGGGGGGCATATGAGCAGTTCTTC	CSVGGGGAYEQFF
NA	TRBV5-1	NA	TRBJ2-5	TGCGCCAGCAGCTCCGGACACTCCCAAGAGACCCAGTACTTC	CASSSGHSQETQYF
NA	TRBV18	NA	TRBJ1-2	TGTGCCAGCTCACGACCCCTAGAGGGCTACACCTTC	CASSRPLEGYTF
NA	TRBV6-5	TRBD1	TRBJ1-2	TGTGCCAGCAGAGAGACAGGGGGCGCATCGAGAGGCTACACCTTC	CASRETGGASRGYTF
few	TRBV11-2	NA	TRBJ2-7	TGTGCCAGCAGCTCATCGACACAATCCTACGAGCAGTACTTC	CASSSSTQSYEQYF
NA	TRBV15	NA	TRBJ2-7	TGTGCCACCAGCAGAGATCGGTACGAGCAGTACTTC	CATSRDRYEQYF
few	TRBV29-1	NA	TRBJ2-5	TGCAGCGCAGTGGTAGTCGAAGGGGAGACCCAGTACTTC	CSAVVVEGETQYF
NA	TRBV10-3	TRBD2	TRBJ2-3	TGTGCCATCCTAGCGGGGGGGACAGATACGCAGTATTTT	CAILAGGTDTQYF
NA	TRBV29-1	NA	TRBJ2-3	TGCAGCGTTGTGAAAGTCGGACAACTACCAGATACGCAGTATTTT	CSVVKVGQLPDTQYF
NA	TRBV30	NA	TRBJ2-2	TGTGCCTGGAGTAGGAGATCGAACACCGGGGAGCTGTTTTTT	CAWSRRSNTGELFF
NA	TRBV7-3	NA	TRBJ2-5	TGTGCCAGCAGCGAAGGATTAACCCCCCAAGAGACCCAGTACTTC	CASSEGLTPQETQYF
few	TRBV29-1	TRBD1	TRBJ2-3	TGCAGCGTAACTTCCGACAGGGGGTTGGCAGATACGCAGTATTTT	CSVTSDRGLADTQYF
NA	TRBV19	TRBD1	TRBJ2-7	TGTGCCAGTAGCAGATATTCGGGGACAGGTAGCGAGCAGTACTTC	CASSRYSGTGSEQYF
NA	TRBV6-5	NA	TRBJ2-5	TGTGCCAGCAGTACCCCCGGCAGGGCAGAGACCCAGTACTTC	CASSTPGRAETQYF
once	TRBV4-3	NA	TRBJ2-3	TGCGCCAGCAGCCAAGAGGTCCGCACAGATACGCAGTATTTT	CASSQEVRTDTQYF
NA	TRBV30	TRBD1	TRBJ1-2	TGTGCCTGGAGTCGGACAGGGGGCTATGGCTACACCTTC	CAWSRTGGYGYTF